Listed below are T cell receptor beta chains from one sample, sequenced in a study of control samples from healthy donors and cancer patients. TCRdb's copy holds only in-frame clones and misses some; the assay was immunoSEQ multiplex PCR. The table includes tens of thousands of clones, nearly 96% detected once. The sequenced sample was blood. All receptors come from a woman in her twenties or thirties in good health. The CDR3 runs from the conserved cysteine through the conserved F or W. Each record gives: clone size, D gene, V gene, J gene, CDR3 protein. D genes are given only for firm matches. Expanded clones are given a class, and other clones once, few, many or no size at all.

-	-	TRBV6-1	TRBJ1-2	CASSELTGANYGYTF
-	-	TRBV4-1	TRBJ2-5	CASSQESQASQETQYF
-	-	TRBV15	TRBJ2-1	CATSRDRRSGTYNEQFF
-	TRBD1	TRBV29-1	TRBJ2-1	CSARQGENEQFF
once	TRBD1	TRBV27	TRBJ2-1	CAPRDSTYNEQFF
-	-	TRBV6-5	TRBJ2-1	CASSPMGARGNEQFF
-	-	TRBV21-1	TRBJ1-6	CASINPEVPHSPLHF
-	-	TRBV15	TRBJ2-5	CATSSNQGGEETQYF
-	-	TRBV19	TRBJ2-5	CASSSRETQYF
once	TRBD2	TRBV9	TRBJ2-7	CASRKGTSDYEQYF
-	-	TRBV2	TRBJ2-3	CAVGTSGDTQYF
-	-	TRBV30	TRBJ1-1	CAWTRGTGLNTEAFF
once	-	TRBV19	TRBJ1-5	CASGLGSNQPQHF
-	-	TRBV19	TRBJ2-7	CASSIESSYEQYF
-	-	TRBV21-1	TRBJ1-1	CASSNLSRSRGVNTEAFF
-	TRBD1	TRBV6-6	TRBJ1-4	CASRSSGGGEKLFF
medium-sized	-	TRBV19	TRBJ1-1	CASRITGNTEAFF
-	TRBD1	TRBV27	TRBJ2-4	CASKIGTGENIQYF
-	-	TRBV18	TRBJ1-1	CASSPNMNTEAFF
-	TRBD1	TRBV15	TRBJ1-5	CATSTRTGNQPQHF
-	-	TRBV25-1	TRBJ2-2	CASSDDWSGTGELFF
-	-	TRBV9	TRBJ1-4	CASSEGQGSNEKLFF
-	-	TRBV19	TRBJ1-6	CASQNIRVSSYNSPLHF
-	-	TRBV7-9	TRBJ1-1	CASSLSAENTEAFF